This T cell receptor (beta chain) was sequenced for a study of CD8+CD57+ T cells in acquired aplastic anemia. Study-level background: Isolated CD4+ and CD8+ cells, once sorted, yielded DNA averaging roughly 3 ug.

This clonotype was counted a few times. The antigen is not known. Broader study findings: Between patients and controls, about 30 CD8+ CDR3 sequences were found in common.

Genomic DNA served as template for TCR beta VDJ and CDR3 profiling. From the reads, TCRdb called clonotypes with MiXCR, one entry per CDR3 protein. The table records around 200,000 distinct CDR3 sequences, 65% of them present only once. Flow cytometry had shown expanded CD8+CD57+ cells in the patients chosen for sequencing. Therapy had not been given to patients before blood sampling. J lost 1 base, V lost 0 bases, and 13 bases had no gene match. Germline V lookup: CDR1 LNHNV, CDR2 YYDKDF (reference sequence). The CDR3 has 20 amino acids. This chain joins TRBV15 and TRBJ2-5, with TRBD2 matching 11 bases. The sample consisted of sorted CD4+, CD8+, or CD8+CD57+ T cells (not recorded which) from PBMCs. This TCR was recovered from a human donor with aplastic anemia. CDR3 sequence (DNA): TGTGCCACCAGCAGAGATAGGGAGACTAGCGGGATATGGGTCCAAGAGACCCAGTACTTC. It is translated as CATSRDRETSGIWVQETQYF.